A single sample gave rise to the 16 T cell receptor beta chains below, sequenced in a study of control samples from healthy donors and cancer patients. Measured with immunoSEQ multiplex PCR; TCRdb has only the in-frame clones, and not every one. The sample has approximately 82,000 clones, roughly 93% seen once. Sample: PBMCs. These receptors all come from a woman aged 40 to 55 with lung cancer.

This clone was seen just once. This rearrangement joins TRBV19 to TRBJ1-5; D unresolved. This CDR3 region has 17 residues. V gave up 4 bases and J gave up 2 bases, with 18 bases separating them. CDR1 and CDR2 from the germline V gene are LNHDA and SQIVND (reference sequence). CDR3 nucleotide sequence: TGTGCCAGTAGTACCACCTACGACAAGAGAGGCAATCAGCCCCAGCATTTT. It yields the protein CASSTTYDKRGNQPQHF. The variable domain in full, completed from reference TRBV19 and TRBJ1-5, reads DGGITQSPKYLFRKEGQNVTLSCEQNLNHDAMYWYRQDPGQGLRLIYYSQIVNDFQKGDIAEGYSVSREKKESFPLTVTSAQKNPTAFYLCASSTTYDKRGNQPQHFGDGTRLSIL.

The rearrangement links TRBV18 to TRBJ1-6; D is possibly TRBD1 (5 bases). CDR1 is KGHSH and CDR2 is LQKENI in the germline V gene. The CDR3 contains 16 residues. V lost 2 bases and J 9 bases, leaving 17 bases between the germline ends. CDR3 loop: CASSPGAGGRGSPLHF. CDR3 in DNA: TGTGCCAGCTCACCAGGGGCAGGCGGAAGGGGTTCACCCCTCCACTTT.

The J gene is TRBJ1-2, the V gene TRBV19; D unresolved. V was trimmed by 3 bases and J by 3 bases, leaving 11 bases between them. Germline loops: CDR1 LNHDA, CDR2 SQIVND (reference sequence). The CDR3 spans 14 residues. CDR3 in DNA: TGTGCCAGTAGTATGAAATGGACCGACTATGGCTACACCTTC. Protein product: CASSMKWTDYGYTF.

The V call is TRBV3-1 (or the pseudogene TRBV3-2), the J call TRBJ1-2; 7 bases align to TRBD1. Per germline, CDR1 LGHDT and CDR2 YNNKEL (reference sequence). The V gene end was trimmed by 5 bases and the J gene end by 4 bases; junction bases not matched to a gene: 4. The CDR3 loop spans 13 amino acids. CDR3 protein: CASSERQGYGYTF. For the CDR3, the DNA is TGTGCCAGCAGCGAGCGACAGGGCTATGGCTACACCTTC.

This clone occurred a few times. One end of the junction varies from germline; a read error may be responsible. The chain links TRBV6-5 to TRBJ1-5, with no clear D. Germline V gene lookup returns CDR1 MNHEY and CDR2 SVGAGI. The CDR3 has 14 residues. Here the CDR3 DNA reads TGCGCGACGACGGGCGGTATTAGCAATCAGCCCCAGCATTTT. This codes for CATTGGISNQPQHF.

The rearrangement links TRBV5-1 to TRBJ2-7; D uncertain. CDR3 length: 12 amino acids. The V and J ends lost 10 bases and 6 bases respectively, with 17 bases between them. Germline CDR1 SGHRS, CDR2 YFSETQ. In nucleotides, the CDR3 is TGCGCCTCTAGACTTATCGGATTCGAGCAGTACTTC. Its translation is CASRLIGFEQYF. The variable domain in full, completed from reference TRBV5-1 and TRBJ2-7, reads KAGVTQTPRYLIKTRGQQVTLSCSPISGHRSVSWYQQTPGQGLQFLFEYFSETQRNKGNFPGRFSGRQFSNSRSEMNVSTLELGDSALYLCASRLIGFEQYFGPGTRLTVT.

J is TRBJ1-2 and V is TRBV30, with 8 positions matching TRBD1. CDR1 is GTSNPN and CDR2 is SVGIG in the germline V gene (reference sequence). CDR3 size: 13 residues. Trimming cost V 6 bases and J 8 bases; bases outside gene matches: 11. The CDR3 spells CACPRQGFGGYTF. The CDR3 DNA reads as TGTGCCTGTCCTAGACAGGGGTTTGGAGGCTACACCTTC.

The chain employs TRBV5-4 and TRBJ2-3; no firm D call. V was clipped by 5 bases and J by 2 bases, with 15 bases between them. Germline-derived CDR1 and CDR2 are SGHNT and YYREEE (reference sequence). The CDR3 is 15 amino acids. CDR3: CASSQEKVPTDTQYF. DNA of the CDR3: TGTGCCAGCAGTCAGGAGAAGGTACCCACAGATACGCAGTATTTT.

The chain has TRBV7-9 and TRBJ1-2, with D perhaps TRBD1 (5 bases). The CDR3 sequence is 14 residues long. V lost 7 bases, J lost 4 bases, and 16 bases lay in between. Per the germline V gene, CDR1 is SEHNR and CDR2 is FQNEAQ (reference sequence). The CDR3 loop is CASTQAPGSYGYTF. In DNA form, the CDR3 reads TGTGCCAGCACCCAGGCCCCAGGGAGCTATGGCTACACCTTC. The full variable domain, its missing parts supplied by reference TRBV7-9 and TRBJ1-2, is DTGVSQNPRHKITKRGQNVTFRCDPISEHNRLYWYRQTLGQGPEFLTYFQNEAQLEKSRLLSDRFSAERPKGSFSTLEIQRTEQGDSAMYLCASTQAPGSYGYTFGSGTRLTVV.

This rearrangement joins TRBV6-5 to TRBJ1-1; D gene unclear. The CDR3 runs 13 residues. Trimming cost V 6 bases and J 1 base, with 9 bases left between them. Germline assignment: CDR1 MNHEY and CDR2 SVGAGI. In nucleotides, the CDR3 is TGTGCCAGCAGGGTTTCCAGGAACACTGAAGCTTTCTTT. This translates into CASRVSRNTEAFF.

CDR3 in DNA: TGTGCCAGCAGTATAGCTACCTCCGGGACAGAGGGGGGGGAGACCCAGTACTTC. Protein: CASSIATSGTEGGETQYF. This chain uses TRBV28 with TRBJ2-5; D is tentatively TRBD1 or TRBD2 (7 bases each). V gave up 5 bases and J gave up 5 bases, with 27 bases separating them. In germline, CDR1 is MDHEN, CDR2 SYDVKM. There are 18 residues in the CDR3.

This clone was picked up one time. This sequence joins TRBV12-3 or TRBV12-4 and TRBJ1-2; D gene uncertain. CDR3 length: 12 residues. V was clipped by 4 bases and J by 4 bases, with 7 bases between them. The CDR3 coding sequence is TGTGCCAGCAGTTGGGAGTCCTATGGCTACACCTTC. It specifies CASSWESYGYTF.

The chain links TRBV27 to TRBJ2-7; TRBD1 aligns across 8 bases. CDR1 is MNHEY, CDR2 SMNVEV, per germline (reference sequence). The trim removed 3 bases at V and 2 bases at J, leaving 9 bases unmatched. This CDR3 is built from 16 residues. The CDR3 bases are TGTGCCAGCAGTTTGGTAGGGACAGGACTTACCTACGAGCAGTACTTC. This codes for CASSLVGTGLTYEQYF.

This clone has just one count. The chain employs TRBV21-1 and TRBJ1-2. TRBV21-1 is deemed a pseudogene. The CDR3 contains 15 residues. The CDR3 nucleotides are TGTGCCAGCAGCACCGTTGGGACCGCTCTTAGGAGCTACACCTTC. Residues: CASSTVGTALRSYTF.

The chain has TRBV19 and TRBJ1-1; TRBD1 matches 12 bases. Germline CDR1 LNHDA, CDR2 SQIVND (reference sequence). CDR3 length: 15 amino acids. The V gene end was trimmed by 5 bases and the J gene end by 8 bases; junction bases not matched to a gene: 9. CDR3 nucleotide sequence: TGTGCCAGTAGTCCGTGGGGACAGGGGGCTCGGGAAGCTTTCTTT. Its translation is CASSPWGQGAREAFF.

CDR3 sequence: CASSESGWGLGGSEYGYTF. The CDR3 DNA sequence: TGTGCCAGCAGTGAATCGGGATGGGGGTTGGGGGGATCTGAGTATGGCTACACCTTC. The chain couples TRBV2 to TRBJ1-2; perhaps TRBD1 as D (5 bases). V was shortened by 2 bases and J by 5 bases, with 27 bases between the two germline ends. CDR3 length: 19 amino acids. CDR1 and CDR2 from the germline V gene are SNHLY and FYNNEI.